Given below is one T cell receptor (beta chain) in context. Its antigen remains unidentified. Base-call qualities are not available, and no considerably larger clone is one nucleotide away. These data belong to a study of blood T cell repertoires in COVID-19 (dated by TCRdb to the early 2020s). General notes on the study: Samples from collaborators originated in the United States, Italy and Spain and spanned both the acute and convalescent phases of COVID-19. A de-identified subject ID, COVID-19 status, age in years and sex were almost always included in the sample metadata. The samples were drawn from the first 160 participants of the ongoing ImmuneRACE study and from 950 to 1,500 subjects provided by 6 global collaborators. The dataset comprised deeply sampled blood TCRbeta repertoires from subjects exposed to, actively infected with, or recovered from COVID-19. The material from the prospective study consisted of cDNA or gDNA derived from T cells, B-cell-depleted T cells, or PBMCs. Where available, HLA class I and class II types were obtained from metadata supplied by the sample provider rather than from assay-based typing. The repertoires were released in a freely available public database intended as a resource for research on the immune response to SARS-CoV-2. Findings and caveats that apply to the study as a whole: How much clinical and demographic metadata was included differed by source and by participant, and the metadata was provided uncurated.

Enrolling through a virtual design, the prospective study's participants ranged in age from about 18 to 89 years and lived across 20 to 30 United States geographic areas. In the prospective study, participants were assigned to cohorts based on the clinical history participants reported in a screening survey and a study questionnaire. For ImmuneRACE Cohort 3, a participant was defined as recovered based on two consecutive negative NP/OP PCR tests, clearance by a healthcare professional, or resolution of symptoms. In the prospective study, whole blood, serum and a nasopharyngeal or oropharyngeal swab were collected from each participant by mobile phlebotomists. Over a 2-month period, participants in the prospective study had the option of providing additional blood draws and questionnaires. Blood samples from the prospective study were shipped frozen or at room temperature prior to DNA extraction.

The germline V end is reduced by 4 bases and the J end by 3 bases; junction bases left unmatched: 9. The CDR3 goes from the cysteine to the phenylalanine over 15 residues. The CDR3 DNA has 45 bases and is translated from base 1. CDR1 and CDR2, per the germline V gene, are SGHTS and YDEGEE. TCRbeta CDR3 regions were amplified from genomic DNA by means of the immunoSEQ Assay, a bias-controlled multiplex PCR. The original methods were these. Within the assay, amplification of reference gene primers was used to estimate how many nucleated cells each sample contained. To quantify the absolute abundance of each unique TCRbeta CDR3 rearrangement, sequence reads were collapsed and filtered. For each sample, productive Simpson clonality was calculated by taking the square root of Simpson's diversity index across productive rearrangements. The source is immuneACCESS, and TCRdb retained only in-frame sequences with V and J called. Part of the clones is not carried over; for the studies checked, unresolved V genes explain less than half of this, and the remainder is unexplained. Clone size and V and J calls were adopted from that table, with D and trimming inferred from the DNA. Counted in this sample were around 480,000 clones; roughly 87% of them appeared once. The ten largest clonotypes hold 0.7% of the sample.

The sequenced material came from PBMCs or T cells enriched from blood (not recorded which). The V and J segments used are TRBV5-8 and TRBJ2-5, and TRBD1 matches 7 of the central bases. The TCR originated in a woman aged 18-29 years who had recovered from COVID-19. CDR3 sequence: CASSRPRGGEETQYF. The nucleotides are TGTGCCAGCAGCCGGCCTAGAGGGGGCGAAGAGACCCAGTACTTC.